Below, 24 T cell receptor beta chains from the same sample are listed, as sequenced in a study of cytomegalovirus exposure and HLA in healthy donors. The PCR contained 60 Vbeta and 13 Jbeta primers. Clones were read by immunoSEQ multiplex PCR, and TCRdb kept only the in-frame ones, dropping some. Found here are some 120,000 clones, about 73% of them singletons; the top ten hold 5.5% to 7.5%. Material: PBMCs. Every receptor here comes from a woman between 45 and 65 years old in good health and CMV-seropositive.

The chain combines TRBV6-4 with TRBJ2-2; maybe TRBD1 (7 bases). CDR1 is MRHNA and CDR2 is SNTAGT in the germline V gene. This CDR3 contains 14 residues. The V end was cut by 8 bases, the J end by 0 bases, with 10 bases between. Written as DNA, the CDR3 is TGTGCCAGCGGCGGGACAGCGAACACCGGGGAGCTGTTTTTT. Translating gives CASGGTANTGELFF.

This chain connects TRBV7-9 to TRBJ1-2; perhaps TRBD1 as D (5 bases). The CDR3 is made up of 15 amino acids. From germline, CDR1 is SEHNR and CDR2 FQNEAQ (reference sequence). V lost 5 bases and J lost 0, with 13 bases in between. CDR3: CASSLNGGANYGYTF. The CDR3 DNA sequence: TGTGCCAGCAGCCTCAACGGGGGAGCTAACTATGGCTACACCTTC. Full variable domain (outside the CDR3, taken from reference TRBV7-9 and TRBJ1-2): DTGVSQNPRHKITKRGQNVTFRCDPISEHNRLYWYRQTLGQGPEFLTYFQNEAQLEKSRLLSDRFSAERPKGSFSTLEIQRTEQGDSAMYLCASSLNGGANYGYTFGSGTRLTVV.

The chain links TRBV10-2 to TRBJ2-5; 7 nucleotides agree with TRBD2. Germline CDR1 reads WSHSY; CDR2 reads SAAADI. Trimming cost V 4 bases and J 5 bases; bases outside gene matches: 4. The CDR3 extends over 13 amino acids. The CDR3: CASSGREGETQYF. CDR3 bases: TGCGCCAGCAGTGGAAGGGAGGGGGAGACCCAGTACTTC.

The genes are TRBV7-8 and TRBJ1-6; the D gene is possibly TRBD1 (6 bases). Trimming shortened V by 1 base and J by 8 bases, and 15 bases separated the two germline ends. This CDR3 is 16 amino acids long. Germline V gene sequence: CDR1 SGHVS, CDR2 FQNEAQ. CDR3 protein: CASSLVPGTRDSPLHF. The CDR3 DNA sequence: TGTGCCAGCAGCTTAGTTCCCGGGACACGCGATTCACCCCTCCACTTT.

The chain joins TRBV6-1 to TRBJ2-2; D is unresolved. Per germline, CDR1 MNHNS and CDR2 SASEGT. V was shortened by 1 base and J by 3 bases, with 6 bases between the two germline ends. The CDR3 extends over 14 amino acids. The CDR3: CASSEEYYTGELFF. The CDR3 DNA reads as TGTGCCAGCAGTGAAGAATACTACACCGGGGAGCTGTTTTTT.

There are a few counts of this clone. The chain joins TRBV2 to TRBJ2-7; no definite D call. Trimming took 7 bases from V and 5 from J, leaving 15 bases between them. Germline V gives CDR1 SNHLY, CDR2 FYNNEI. The CDR3 covers 13 residues. The CDR3 coding sequence is TGTGCCAGCACTAACGAGGAAGACCACGAGCAGTACTTC. It encodes CASTNEEDHEQYF. The entire variable domain, with the rest obtained from reference TRBV2 and TRBJ2-7, is as follows: EPEVTQTPSHQVTQMGQEVILRCVPISNHLYFYWYRQILGQKVEFLVSFYNNEISEKSEIFDDQFSVERPDGSNFTLKIRSTKLEDSAMYFCASTNEEDHEQYFGPGTRLTVT.

The DNA for the CDR3 is TGTGCTAGTGGCTCCCTTGGGACAGGGGTCTACGAGCAGTACTTC. Translation: CASGSLGTGVYEQYF. The chain carries TRBV12-5 and TRBJ2-7; 10 bases are a match to TRBD1. The CDR3 is 15 amino acids. Germline V gene lookup returns CDR1 LGHNT and CDR2 FRNRAP. V lost 6 bases, J lost 3 bases, and 8 bases stayed unmatched.

The chain employs TRBV19 and TRBJ2-3; possibly TRBD2 for D (6 bases). The CDR3 runs 13 residues. V dropped 10 bases and J dropped 2 bases, with 13 bases sitting between them. Germline V gives CDR1 LNHDA, CDR2 SQIVND (reference sequence). CDR3 nucleotide sequence: TGTGCCACTCGCGGGAAGGTCACAGATACGCAGTATTTT. Residues: CATRGKVTDTQYF.

The chain recombines TRBV7-2 with TRBJ1-6; TRBD1 might be the D (5 bases). The CDR3 contains 13 residues. V was trimmed by 5 bases and J by 10 bases, leaving 12 bases between them. Germline CDR1 reads SGHTA; CDR2 reads FQGNSA. CDR3 amino acids: CASSHPGDSPLHF. CDR3 bases: TGTGCCAGCAGCCACCCGGGGGACTCACCCCTCCACTTT.

This chain uses TRBV6-1 with TRBJ2-1; D may be TRBD2 (7 bases). The V end was cut by 1 base, the J end by 9 bases, with 19 bases between. The CDR3 consists of 16 residues. Germline CDR1 and CDR2: MNHNS and SASEGT. The CDR3 loop reads CASSEEEGGAGSEQFF. CDR3 DNA: TGTGCCAGCAGTGAAGAGGAGGGGGGGGCCGGTAGTGAGCAGTTCTTC.

With regard to this clone: A read error may produce the germline difference seen at one junction end. J is TRBJ2-1 and V is TRBV6-5, with D perhaps TRBD2 (7 bases). This CDR3 is 15 amino acids long. CDR1 and CDR2 from the germline V gene are MNHEY and SVGAGI. Here the CDR3 DNA reads TGTTCCAGCAGTTACGCGGGGGCCTCCTACAATGAGCAGTTCTTC. Its translation is CSSSYAGASYNEQFF.

The chain combines TRBV19 with TRBJ1-6, with no clear D. Germline V gene data show CDR1 as LNHDA and CDR2 as SQIVND (reference sequence). V was clipped by 3 bases and J by 6 bases, with 15 bases between them. The CDR3 runs to 16 residues. CDR3 bases: TGTGCCAGTAGTATCCTCCCTCCCCAGTTTAATTCACCCCTCCACTTT. This sequence encodes CASSILPPQFNSPLHF.

CDR3 coding DNA: TGTGCCTGGAGTGGAGGCTTCAGCTCCTACAATGAGCAGTTCTTC. It specifies CAWSGGFSSYNEQFF. The genes are TRBV30 and TRBJ2-1; D unclear. Germline V CDR1 and CDR2: GTSNPN, SVGIG (reference sequence). V shed 1 base and J shed 0 bases, with 10 bases lying between them. The CDR3 length is 15 residues.

The J gene is TRBJ2-5, the V gene TRBV5-4; a possible D gene is TRBD1 (6 bases). V lost 3 bases, J lost 2 bases, and 14 bases lay in between. CDR1 is SGHNT and CDR2 is YYREEE in the germline V gene (reference sequence). The CDR3 sequence is 15 residues long. In DNA form, the CDR3 reads TGTGCCAGCAGCTCGTCGGGACAACGGCAAGAGACCCAGTACTTC. Translated: CASSSSGQRQETQYF.

This clone is a singleton in its sample. The V call is TRBV20-1, the J call TRBJ1-5; D perhaps matches TRBD1 (6 bases). V dropped 5 bases and J dropped 8 bases, with 10 bases sitting between them. Germline values: CDR1 DFQATT, CDR2 SNEGSKA (reference sequence). This CDR3 is built from 11 residues. The CDR3 is CSAAAGEPQHF. DNA for the CDR3: TGCAGTGCTGCCGCAGGGGAGCCCCAGCATTTT.

The gene calls are TRBV25-1 and TRBJ2-5, with 9 positions matching TRBD1. V lost 5 bases to trimming and J lost 6 bases; unmatched junction nucleotides: 10. This CDR3 is 15 amino acids long. CDR1 and CDR2 from the germline V gene are MGHDK and SYGVNS. CDR3 in amino acids: CASSPTGTGSKTQYF. Written as DNA, the CDR3 is TGTGCCAGCAGTCCCACCGGGACAGGGTCGAAGACCCAGTACTTC.

V is TRBV20-1 and J is TRBJ1-1; no clear D gene. CDR3 length equals 11 residues. The germline CDR1 and CDR2 sequences are DFQATT and SNEGSKA (reference sequence). With 8 bases removed from V and 1 base from J, the gap between germline ends came to 8 bases. The CDR3 loop is CSRTKNTEAFF. CDR3 bases: TGCAGTCGCACTAAGAACACTGAAGCTTTCTTT.

The chain carries TRBV11-2 and TRBJ1-1; D ambiguous. CDR1 and CDR2 (germline): SGHAT, FQNNGV. V was clipped by 3 bases and J by 6 bases, with 11 bases between them. The CDR3 covers 13 residues. As DNA, the CDR3 is TGTGCCAGCAGCTTTAACCGCGGGGCTGAAGCTTTCTTT. Its protein is CASSFNRGAEAFF.

This clone has just a few counts. The chain is built from TRBV2 and TRBJ2-5; unclear D gene. The J call is uncertain, as TRBJ2-7 better fits the DNA end. Germline V lookup: CDR1 SNHLY, CDR2 FYNNEI. This CDR3 spans 12 amino acids. The CDR3 is CASSANRYEQYF. CDR3 sequence (DNA): TGTGCCAGCAGTGCAAATCGATACGAGCAGTACTTC.

The chain couples TRBV2 to TRBJ2-5; 10 bases agree with TRBD1. Germline loops: CDR1 SNHLY, CDR2 FYNNEI. The CDR3 consists of 14 residues. V lost 3 bases to trimming and J lost 5 bases; unmatched junction nucleotides: 3. CDR3 sequence reads: CASSDGTGVETQYF. CDR3 coding DNA: TGTGCCAGCAGTGATGGGACAGGGGTCGAGACCCAGTACTTC.

The chain employs TRBV6-5 and TRBJ2-7; D call uncertain. In germline, CDR1 is MNHEY, CDR2 SVGAGI. V was trimmed by 9 bases and J by 0 bases, leaving 12 bases between them. The CDR3 totals 13 residues. The CDR3 nucleotides read TGTGCCAGTCCTTCCCCCGTCTCCTACGAGCAGTACTTC. This gives the protein CASPSPVSYEQYF.

This clone was observed a handful of times. The chain carries TRBV19 and TRBJ1-6; no clear D. The V and J ends lost 9 bases and 0 bases respectively, with 12 bases between them. Germline CDR1 and CDR2: LNHDA and SQIVND (reference sequence). The CDR3 totals 15 residues. In nucleotides, the CDR3 is TGTGCCAGCAGTGTCTCCGGCTCCTATAATTCACCCCTCCACTTT. It is translated as CASSVSGSYNSPLHF.

The rearrangement links TRBV30 to TRBJ1-1; D call uncertain. Trimming took 5 bases from V and 6 from J, leaving 10 bases between them. The V gene's germline CDR1 is GTSNPN and CDR2 SVGIG (reference sequence). The CDR3 extends over 11 amino acids. The CDR3 region has the DNA TGTGCCTGGGACGGAGCCGCTGAAGCTTTCTTT. Translation: CAWDGAAEAFF.

This chain uses TRBV5-1 with TRBJ2-1; TRBD1 is a possible D gene (6 bases). This CDR3 is 16 amino acids long. Germline CDR1 and CDR2: SGHRS and YFSETQ. V lost 2 bases and J 5 bases, leaving 17 bases between the germline ends. The CDR3 DNA is TGCGCCAGCAGCTTTATGAGGGCAGGGGCAGACAATGAGCAGTTCTTC. The encoded protein is CASSFMRAGADNEQFF. Combining the CDR3 with reference TRBV5-1 and TRBJ2-1 gives the whole variable domain KAGVTQTPRYLIKTRGQQVTLSCSPISGHRSVSWYQQTPGQGLQFLFEYFSETQRNKGNFPGRFSGRQFSNSRSEMNVSTLELGDSALYLCASSFMRAGADNEQFFGPGTRLTVL.